This TCR beta chain was identified during a study of cytomegalovirus exposure and HLA in healthy donors. Findings and limits, study-wide: Reports credit the classifier with highly specific, highly sensitive diagnosis of cytomegalovirus status. An observed cluster of highly shared sequence variants was recorded as a likely sequencing artifact.

The PCR was carried out with 60 Vbeta primers and 13 Jbeta primers. In the authors' methods: Later work found 65 million to 100 million unique TCR beta chains, with some 11 million shared. The data were produced by immunoSEQ multiplex PCR, yet TCRdb's version contains in-frame clones alone and is incomplete. V, J and clone size are taken as reported in that table, and D and trimming were inferred from the DNA itself. This table holds approximately 110,000 clones, around 67% found once. Comment on this clone: The antigen is unknown.

CDR1 and CDR2 (germline): SGHTA, FQGTGA. V dropped 5 bases and J dropped 11 bases, with 18 bases sitting between them. The CDR3 is 13 amino acids. The TCR was taken from a woman aged 40 to 50 in good health and CMV-seronegative. J is TRBJ2-5 and V is TRBV7-3, with a possible D match to TRBD2 (6 bases). The sequenced material came from PBMCs. CDR3 in DNA: TGTGCCAGCAGCCCGGGACCTACGGGGGAGCAGTACTTC. Translating gives CASSPGPTGEQYF. Together with reference TRBV7-3 and TRBJ2-5, the CDR3 gives the full variable domain: GAGVSQTPSNKVTEKGKYVELRCDPISGHTALYWYRQSLGQGPEFLIYFQGTGAADDSGLPNDRFFAVRPEGSVSTLKIQRTERGDSAVYLCASSPGPTGEQYFGPGTRLLVL.